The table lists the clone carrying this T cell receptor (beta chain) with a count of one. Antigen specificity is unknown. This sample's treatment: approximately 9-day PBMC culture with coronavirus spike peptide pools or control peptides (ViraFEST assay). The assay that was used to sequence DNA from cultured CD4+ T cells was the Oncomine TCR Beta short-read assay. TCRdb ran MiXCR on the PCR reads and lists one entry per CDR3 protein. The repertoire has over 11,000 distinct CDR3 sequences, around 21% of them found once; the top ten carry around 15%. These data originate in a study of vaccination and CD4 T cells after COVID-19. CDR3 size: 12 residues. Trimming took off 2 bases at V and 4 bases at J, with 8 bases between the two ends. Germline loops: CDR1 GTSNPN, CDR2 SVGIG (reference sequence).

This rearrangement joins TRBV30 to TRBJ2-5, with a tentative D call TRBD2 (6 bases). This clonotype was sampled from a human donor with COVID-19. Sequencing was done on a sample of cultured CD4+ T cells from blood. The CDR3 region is CAWSFSGETQYF. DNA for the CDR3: TGTGCCTGGAGTTTTAGCGGAGAGACCCAGTACTTC.